This TCR beta chain is drawn from a study of T cell repertoires in cytomegalovirus infection. Study-wide context: From public TCR beta signatures came an indication of both CMV infection and matching HLA type.

TCRdb reprocessed the reads via MiXCR and lists one record per CDR3 protein. This table has hundreds of thousands of distinct CDR3 sequences, about 33% appearing once. Findings and limits, study-wide: HLA-C-restricted TCR beta clonotypes specific for CMV led the ex vivo response. Frequencies of public TCR beta families were cumulated, and this identified carriers of CMV plus the relevant HLA.

This clonotype was seen many times. Its antigen is unidentified. Trimming took 10 bases from V and 3 from J, leaving 8 bases between them. This CDR3 is 11 amino acids long. CDR1 MNHNS and CDR2 SASEGT come from the germline V gene. The clonotype originates from a human donor in good health (CMV status not recorded). Some clones in this sample may be carry-over from other donors' samples. This sequence joins TRBV6-1 and TRBJ2-3; D gene ambiguous. Sequencing was done on a sample of PBMCs. The chain's CDR3 is CATGPTDTQYF. The CDR3 DNA is TGTGCCACCGGACCGACAGATACGCAGTATTTT.